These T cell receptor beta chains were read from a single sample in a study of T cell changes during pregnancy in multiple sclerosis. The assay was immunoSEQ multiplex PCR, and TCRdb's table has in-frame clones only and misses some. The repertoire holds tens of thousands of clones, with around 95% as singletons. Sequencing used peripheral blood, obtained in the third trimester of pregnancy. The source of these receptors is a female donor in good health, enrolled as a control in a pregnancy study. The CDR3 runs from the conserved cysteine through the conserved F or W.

CASSQGAAYNEQFF	TRBJ2-1	14	TRBV5-4
CATDRGKGEKLFF	TRBJ1-4	13	TRBV15
CASKGPGLAGYNEQFF	TRBJ2-1	16	TRBV19
CSVELAGVQETQYF	TRBJ2-5	14	TRBV29-1
CASRGAGLNTEAFF	TRBJ1-1	14	TRBV25-1
CATSRDGLGGYEQYF	TRBJ2-7	15	TRBV15
CASSEEGQGAPEAFF	TRBJ1-1	15	TRBV2
CASSDPRTSGQETQYF	TRBJ2-5	16	TRBV6-4
CASQDTGSGANVLTF	TRBJ2-6	15	TRBV28
CASSPRVAGGGWGETQYF	TRBJ2-5	18	TRBV5-4
CASSYSTRSYEQYF	TRBJ2-7	14	TRBV6-6